This T cell receptor (beta chain) was captured in a study of T cell responses to AZD1222 COVID-19 vaccine. Whole-study results and caveats: Spike-wide coverage was observed for vaccine-associated CD4 TCRs, with dominant responses at 160-218 and 743-854. Targeting of unmutated variant regions was reportedly seen in nearly half of spike-specific TCRs. Donors were largely white British and mainly female; clonal diversity was possibly underestimated.

With regard to this clone: The antigen is undetermined.

Trimming stripped 9 bases from V and 0 bases from J, with 14 bases between. The V gene's germline CDR1 is SGHRS and CDR2 YFSETQ. The CDR3 covers 14 residues. Sequencing used immunoSEQ multiplex PCR; TCRdb keeps in-frame clones, though not all of them. This table holds some 200,000 clones, approximately 93% found once. The TCR was taken from an adult who received the AZD1222 COVID-19 vaccine. The V gene is TRBV5-1, the J gene TRBJ2-3; D is tentatively TRBD1 or TRBD2 (5 bases each). The input for sequencing was peripheral blood, taken 28 days after the second AZD1222 dose. Here the CDR3 DNA reads TGCGCCACGGCAGACGGGGCTAGCACAGATACGCAGTATTTT. Residues: CATADGASTDTQYF.